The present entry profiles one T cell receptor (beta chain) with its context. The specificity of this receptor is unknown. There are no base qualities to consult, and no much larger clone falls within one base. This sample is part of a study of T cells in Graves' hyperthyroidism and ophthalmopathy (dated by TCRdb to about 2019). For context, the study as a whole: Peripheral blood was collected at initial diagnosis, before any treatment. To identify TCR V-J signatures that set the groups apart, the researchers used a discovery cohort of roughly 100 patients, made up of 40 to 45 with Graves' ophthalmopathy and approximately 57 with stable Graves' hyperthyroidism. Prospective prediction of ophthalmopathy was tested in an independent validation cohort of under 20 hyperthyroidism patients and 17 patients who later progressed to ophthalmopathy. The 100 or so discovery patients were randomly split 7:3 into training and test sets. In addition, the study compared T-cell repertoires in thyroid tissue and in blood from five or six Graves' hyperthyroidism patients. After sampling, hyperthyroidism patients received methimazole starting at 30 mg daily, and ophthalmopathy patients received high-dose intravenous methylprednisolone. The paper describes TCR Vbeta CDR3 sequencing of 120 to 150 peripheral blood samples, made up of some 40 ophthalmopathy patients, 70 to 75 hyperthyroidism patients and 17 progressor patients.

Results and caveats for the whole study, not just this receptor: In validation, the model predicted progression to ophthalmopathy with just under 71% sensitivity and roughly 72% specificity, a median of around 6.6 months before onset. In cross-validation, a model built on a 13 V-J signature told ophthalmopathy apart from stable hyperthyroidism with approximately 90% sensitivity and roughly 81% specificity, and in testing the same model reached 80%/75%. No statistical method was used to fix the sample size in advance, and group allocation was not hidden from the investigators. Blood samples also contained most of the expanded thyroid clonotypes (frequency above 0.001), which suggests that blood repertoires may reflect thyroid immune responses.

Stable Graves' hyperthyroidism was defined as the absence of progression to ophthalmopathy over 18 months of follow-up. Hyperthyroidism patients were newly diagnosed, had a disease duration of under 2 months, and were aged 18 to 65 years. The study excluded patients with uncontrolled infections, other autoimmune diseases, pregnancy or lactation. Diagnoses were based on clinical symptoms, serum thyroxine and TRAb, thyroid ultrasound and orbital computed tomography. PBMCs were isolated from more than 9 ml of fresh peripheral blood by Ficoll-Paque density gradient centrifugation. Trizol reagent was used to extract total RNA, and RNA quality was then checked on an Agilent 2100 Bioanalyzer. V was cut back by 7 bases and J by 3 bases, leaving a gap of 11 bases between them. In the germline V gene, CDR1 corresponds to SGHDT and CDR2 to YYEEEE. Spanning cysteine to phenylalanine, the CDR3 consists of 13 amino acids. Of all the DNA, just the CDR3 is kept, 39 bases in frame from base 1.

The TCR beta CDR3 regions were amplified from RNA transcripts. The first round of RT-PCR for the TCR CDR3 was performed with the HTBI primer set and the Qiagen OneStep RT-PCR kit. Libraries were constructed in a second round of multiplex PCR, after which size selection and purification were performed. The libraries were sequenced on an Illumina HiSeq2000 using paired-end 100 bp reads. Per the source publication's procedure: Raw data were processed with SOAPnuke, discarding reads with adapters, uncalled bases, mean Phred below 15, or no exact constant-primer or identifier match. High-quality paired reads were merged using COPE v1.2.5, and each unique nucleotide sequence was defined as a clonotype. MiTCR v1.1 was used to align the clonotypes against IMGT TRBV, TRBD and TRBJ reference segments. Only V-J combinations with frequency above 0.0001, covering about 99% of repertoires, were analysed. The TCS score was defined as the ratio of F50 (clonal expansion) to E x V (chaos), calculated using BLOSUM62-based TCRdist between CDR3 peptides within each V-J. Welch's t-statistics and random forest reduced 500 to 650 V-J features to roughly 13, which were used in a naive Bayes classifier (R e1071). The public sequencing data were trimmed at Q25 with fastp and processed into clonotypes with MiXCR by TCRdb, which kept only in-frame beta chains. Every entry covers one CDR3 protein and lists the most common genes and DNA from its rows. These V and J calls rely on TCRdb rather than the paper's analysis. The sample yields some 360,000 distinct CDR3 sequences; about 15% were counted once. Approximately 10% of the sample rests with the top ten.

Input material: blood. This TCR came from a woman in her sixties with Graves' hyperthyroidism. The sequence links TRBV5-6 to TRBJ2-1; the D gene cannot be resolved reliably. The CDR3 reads CASLDRLYNEQFF. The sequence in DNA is TGTGCCAGCTTAGATAGACTCTACAATGAGCAGTTCTTC. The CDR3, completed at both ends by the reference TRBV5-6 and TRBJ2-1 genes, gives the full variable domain DAGVTQSPTHLIKTRGQQVTLRCSPKSGHDTVSWYQQALGQGPQFIFQYYEEEERQRGNFPDRFSGHQFPNYSSELNVNALLLGDSALYLCASLDRLYNEQFFGPGTRLTVL.